The source of this T cell receptor (beta chain) is a study of cytomegalovirus exposure and HLA in healthy donors. Each donor was healthy, and each was a bone marrow donor. As regards this clone: Its antigen is undetermined.

Primers for the PCR totalled 60 Vbeta and 13 Jbeta. Using immunoSEQ multiplex PCR, the repertoire was profiled, and TCRdb retains in-frame clones only, with some absent. Among roughly 100,000 clones listed, less than 80% were seen once. General study findings and limits: Some V segments could not be told apart, so they were left out, TRBV6-2 and TRBV6-3 among them. Researchers reportedly found TCR beta sequences accurately predicted most subjects' HLA-A and HLA-B alleles. Overall, approximately 150 TCR beta chains were annotated as cytomegalovirus-associated.

The germline CDR1 and CDR2 sequences are SGHVS and FNYEAQ. V shed 5 bases, J shed 4 bases, and the junction held 4 bases outside the gene matches. The length of the CDR3 is 13 residues. The rearrangement joins TRBV7-6 to TRBJ1-1, with 7 bases identical to TRBD1. Sequenced: PBMCs. The clonotype originates from a woman between 45 and 65 years old in good health and CMV-seropositive. The CDR3 DNA sequence: TGTGCCAGCAGCAGGGGGCTGAGCACTGAAGCTTTCTTT. Its protein is CASSRGLSTEAFF.